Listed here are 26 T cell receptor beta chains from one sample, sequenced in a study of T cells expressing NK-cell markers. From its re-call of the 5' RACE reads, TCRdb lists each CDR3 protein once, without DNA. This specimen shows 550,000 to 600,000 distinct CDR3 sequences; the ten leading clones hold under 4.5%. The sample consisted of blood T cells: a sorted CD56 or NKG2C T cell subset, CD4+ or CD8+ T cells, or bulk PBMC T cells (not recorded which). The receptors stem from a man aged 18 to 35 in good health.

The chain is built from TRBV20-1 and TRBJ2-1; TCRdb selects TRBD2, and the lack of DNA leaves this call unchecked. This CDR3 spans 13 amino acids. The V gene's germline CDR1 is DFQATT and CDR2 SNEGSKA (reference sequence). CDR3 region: CSVDGRAIYEQFF.

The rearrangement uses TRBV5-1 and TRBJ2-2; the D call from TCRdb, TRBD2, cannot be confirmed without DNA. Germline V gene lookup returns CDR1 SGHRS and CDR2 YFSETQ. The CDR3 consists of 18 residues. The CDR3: CASARIQSLDANTGELFF.

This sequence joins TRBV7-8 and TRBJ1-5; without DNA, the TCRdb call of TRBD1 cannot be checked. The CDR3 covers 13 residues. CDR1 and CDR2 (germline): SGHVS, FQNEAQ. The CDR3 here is CASSLVPDQPQHF.

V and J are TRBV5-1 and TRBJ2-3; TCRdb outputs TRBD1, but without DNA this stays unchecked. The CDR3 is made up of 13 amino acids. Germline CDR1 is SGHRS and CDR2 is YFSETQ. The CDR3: CASSSTQGYTQYF.

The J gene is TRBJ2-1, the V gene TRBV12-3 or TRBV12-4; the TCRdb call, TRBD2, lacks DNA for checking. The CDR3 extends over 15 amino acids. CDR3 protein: CASSHQRGPYNEQFF.

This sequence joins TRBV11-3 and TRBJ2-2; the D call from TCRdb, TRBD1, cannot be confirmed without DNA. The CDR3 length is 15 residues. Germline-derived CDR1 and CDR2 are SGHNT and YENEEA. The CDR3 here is CASSTRTGSTGELFF.

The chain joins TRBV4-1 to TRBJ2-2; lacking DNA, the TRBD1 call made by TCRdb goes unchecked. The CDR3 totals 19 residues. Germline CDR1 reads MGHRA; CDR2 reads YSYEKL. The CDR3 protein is CASSQDSGRVTSNTGELFF.

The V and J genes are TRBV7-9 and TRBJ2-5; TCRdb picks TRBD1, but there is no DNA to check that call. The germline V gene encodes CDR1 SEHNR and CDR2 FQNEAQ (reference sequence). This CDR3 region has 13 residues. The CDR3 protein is CASGDLKRETQYF.

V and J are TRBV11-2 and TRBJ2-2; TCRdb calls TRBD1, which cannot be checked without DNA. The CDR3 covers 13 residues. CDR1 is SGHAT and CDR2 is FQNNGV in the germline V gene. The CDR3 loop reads CASSWDQGGELFF.

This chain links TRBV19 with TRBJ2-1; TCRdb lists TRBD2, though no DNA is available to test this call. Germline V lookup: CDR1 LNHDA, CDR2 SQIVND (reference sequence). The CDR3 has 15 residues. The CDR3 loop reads CATLLRANSYNEQFF.

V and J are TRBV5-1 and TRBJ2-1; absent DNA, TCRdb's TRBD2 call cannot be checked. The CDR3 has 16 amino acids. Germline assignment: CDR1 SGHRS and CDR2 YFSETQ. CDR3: CASSSGLAGKGNEQFF. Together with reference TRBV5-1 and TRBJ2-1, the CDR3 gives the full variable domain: KAGVTQTPRYLIKTRGQQVTLSCSPISGHRSVSWYQQTPGQGLQFLFEYFSETQRNKGNFPGRFSGRQFSNSRSEMNVSTLELGDSALYLCASSSGLAGKGNEQFFGPGTRLTVL.

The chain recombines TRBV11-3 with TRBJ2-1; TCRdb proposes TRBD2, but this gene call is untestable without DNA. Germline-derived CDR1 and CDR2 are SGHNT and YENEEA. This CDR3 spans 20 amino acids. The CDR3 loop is CASSLVFVLAGGSSYNEQFF. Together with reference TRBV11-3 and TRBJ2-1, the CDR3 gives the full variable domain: EAGVVQSPRYKIIEKKQPVAFWCNPISGHNTLYWYLQNLGQGPELLIRYENEEAVDDSQLPKDRFSAERLKGVDSTLKIQPAELGDSAVYLCASSLVFVLAGGSSYNEQFFGPGTRLTVL.

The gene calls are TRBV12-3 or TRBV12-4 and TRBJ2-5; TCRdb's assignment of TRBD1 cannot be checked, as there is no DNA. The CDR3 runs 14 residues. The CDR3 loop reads CASSLSGTQETQYF.

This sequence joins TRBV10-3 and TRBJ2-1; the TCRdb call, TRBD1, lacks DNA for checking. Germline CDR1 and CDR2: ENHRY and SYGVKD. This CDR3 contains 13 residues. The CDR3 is CAISELEGGEQFF.

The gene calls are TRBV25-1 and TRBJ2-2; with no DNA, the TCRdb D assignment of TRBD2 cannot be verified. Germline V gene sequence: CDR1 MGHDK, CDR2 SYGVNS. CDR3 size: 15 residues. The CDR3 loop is CASTSGLAGTGELFF.

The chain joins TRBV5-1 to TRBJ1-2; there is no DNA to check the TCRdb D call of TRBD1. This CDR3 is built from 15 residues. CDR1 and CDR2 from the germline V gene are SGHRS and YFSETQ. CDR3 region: CASSPPGQGAYGYTF.

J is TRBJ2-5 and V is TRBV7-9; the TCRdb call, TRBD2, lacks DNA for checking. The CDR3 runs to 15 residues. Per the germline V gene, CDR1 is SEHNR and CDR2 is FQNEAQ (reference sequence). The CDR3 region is CASSSGLAGGETQYF.

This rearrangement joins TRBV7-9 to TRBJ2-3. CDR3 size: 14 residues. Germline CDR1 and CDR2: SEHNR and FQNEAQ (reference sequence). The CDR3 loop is CASSPAVRTDTQYF. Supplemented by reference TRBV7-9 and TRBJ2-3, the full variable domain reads DTGVSQNPRHKITKRGQNVTFRCDPISEHNRLYWYRQTLGQGPEFLTYFQNEAQLEKSRLLSDRFSAERPKGSFSTLEIQRTEQGDSAMYLCASSPAVRTDTQYFGPGTRLTVL.

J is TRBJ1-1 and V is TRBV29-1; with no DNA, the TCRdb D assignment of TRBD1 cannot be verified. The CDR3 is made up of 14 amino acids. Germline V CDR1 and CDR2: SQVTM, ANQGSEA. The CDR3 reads CSGRGQGHGTEAFF.

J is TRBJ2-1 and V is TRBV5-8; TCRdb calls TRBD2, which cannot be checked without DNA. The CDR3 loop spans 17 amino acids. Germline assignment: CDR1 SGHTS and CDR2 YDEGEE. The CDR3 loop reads CASILGLAGVSYNEQFF.

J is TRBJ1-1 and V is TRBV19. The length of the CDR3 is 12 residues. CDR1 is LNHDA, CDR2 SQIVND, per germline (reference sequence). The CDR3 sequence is CASSIATAEAFF.

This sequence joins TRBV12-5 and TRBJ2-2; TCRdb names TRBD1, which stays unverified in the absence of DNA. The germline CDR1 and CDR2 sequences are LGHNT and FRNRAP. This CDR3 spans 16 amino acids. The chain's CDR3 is CASGLETGINTGELFF.

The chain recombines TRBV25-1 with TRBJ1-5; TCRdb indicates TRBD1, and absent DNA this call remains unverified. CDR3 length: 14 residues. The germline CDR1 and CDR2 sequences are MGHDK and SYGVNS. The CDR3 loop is CASSEVTGEQPQHF. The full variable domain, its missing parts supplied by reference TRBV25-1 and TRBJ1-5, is EADIYQTPRYLVIGTGKKITLECSQTMGHDKMYWYQQDPGMELHLIHYSYGVNSTEKGDLSSESTVSRIRTEHFPLTLESARPSHTSQYLCASSEVTGEQPQHFGDGTRLSIL.

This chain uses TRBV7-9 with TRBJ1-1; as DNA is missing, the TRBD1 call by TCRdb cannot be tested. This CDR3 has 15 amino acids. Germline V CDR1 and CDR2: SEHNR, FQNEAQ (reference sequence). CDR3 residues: CASSLAEGVVTEAFF.

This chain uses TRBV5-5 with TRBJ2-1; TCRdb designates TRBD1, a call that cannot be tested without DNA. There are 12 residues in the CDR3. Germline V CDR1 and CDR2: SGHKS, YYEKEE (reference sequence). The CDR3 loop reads CASSAGVGEQFF.

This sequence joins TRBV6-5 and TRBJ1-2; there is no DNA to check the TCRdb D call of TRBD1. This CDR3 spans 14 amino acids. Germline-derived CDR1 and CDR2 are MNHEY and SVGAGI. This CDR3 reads CASSPLTGGYGYTF.